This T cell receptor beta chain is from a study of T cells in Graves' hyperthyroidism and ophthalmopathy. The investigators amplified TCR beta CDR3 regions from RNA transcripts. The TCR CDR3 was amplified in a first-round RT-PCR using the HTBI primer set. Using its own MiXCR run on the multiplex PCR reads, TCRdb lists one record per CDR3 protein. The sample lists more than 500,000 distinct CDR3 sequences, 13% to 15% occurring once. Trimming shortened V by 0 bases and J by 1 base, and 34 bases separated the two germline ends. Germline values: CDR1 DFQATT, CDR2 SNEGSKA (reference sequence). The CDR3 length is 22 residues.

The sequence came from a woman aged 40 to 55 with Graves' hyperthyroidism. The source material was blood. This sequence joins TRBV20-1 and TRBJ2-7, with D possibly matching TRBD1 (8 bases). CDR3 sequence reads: CSARDPFPGQGLAGRASYEQYF. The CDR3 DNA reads TGCAGTGCTAGAGACCCGTTCCCTGGACAGGGTTTAGCGGGCCGGGCATCCTACGAGCAGTACTTC.